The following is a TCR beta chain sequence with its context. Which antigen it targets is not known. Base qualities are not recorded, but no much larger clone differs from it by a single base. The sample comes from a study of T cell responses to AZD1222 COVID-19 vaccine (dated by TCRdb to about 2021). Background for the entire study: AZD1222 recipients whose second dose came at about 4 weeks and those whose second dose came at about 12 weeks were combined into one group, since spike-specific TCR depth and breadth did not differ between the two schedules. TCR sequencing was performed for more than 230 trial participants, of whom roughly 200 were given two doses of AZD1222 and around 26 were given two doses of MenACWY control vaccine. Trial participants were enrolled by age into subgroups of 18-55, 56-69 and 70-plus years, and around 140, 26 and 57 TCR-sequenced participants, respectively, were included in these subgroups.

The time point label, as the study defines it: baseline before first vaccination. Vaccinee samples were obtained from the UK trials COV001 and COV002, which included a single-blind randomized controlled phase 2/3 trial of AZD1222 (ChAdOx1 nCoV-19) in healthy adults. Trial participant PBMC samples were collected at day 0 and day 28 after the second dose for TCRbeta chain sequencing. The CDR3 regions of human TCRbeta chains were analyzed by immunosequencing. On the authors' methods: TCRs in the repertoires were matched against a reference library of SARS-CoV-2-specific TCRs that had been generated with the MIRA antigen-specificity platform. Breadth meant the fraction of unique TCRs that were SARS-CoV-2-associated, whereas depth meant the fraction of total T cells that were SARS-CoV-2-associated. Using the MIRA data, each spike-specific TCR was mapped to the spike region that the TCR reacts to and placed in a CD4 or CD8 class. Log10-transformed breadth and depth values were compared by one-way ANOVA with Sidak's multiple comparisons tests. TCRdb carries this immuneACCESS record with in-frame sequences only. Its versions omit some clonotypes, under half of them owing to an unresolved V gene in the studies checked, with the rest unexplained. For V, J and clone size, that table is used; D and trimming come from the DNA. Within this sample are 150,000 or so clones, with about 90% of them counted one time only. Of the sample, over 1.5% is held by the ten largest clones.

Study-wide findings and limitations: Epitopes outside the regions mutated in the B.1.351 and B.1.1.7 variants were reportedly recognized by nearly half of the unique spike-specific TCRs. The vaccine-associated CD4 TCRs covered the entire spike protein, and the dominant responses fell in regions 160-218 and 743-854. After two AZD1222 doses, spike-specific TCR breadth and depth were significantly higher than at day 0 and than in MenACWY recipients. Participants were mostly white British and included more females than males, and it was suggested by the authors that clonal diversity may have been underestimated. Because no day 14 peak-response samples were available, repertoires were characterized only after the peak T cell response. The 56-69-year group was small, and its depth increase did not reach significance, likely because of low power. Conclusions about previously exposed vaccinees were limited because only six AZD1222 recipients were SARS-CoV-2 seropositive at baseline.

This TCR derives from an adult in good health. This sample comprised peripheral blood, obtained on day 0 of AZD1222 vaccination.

DNA sequence: TGTGCCAGCAGTAGCGCCCACTACGAGCAGTACTTC. The encoded protein is CASSSAHYEQYF. In this chain, TRBV6-5 is recombined with TRBJ2-7; no confident D gene assignment can be made. Inclusive of the bounding cysteine and phenylalanine, the CDR3 is 12 residues long. Solely the CDR3 DNA is kept, with 36 bases framed from the first base. V is reduced by 5 bases and J by 3 bases, leaving a spacing of 8 bases between them. Based on the germline V gene, the CDR1 and CDR2 sequences are MNHEY and SVGAGI.